Each of the 4 T cell receptor beta chains below was sequenced from the same sample in a study of T cell responses to AZD1222 COVID-19 vaccine. Assay used: immunoSEQ multiplex PCR; TCRdb lists only in-frame clones, some missing. The data show over 120,000 clones, 88% seen once. The sequenced sample was peripheral blood, obtained 28 days after the second dose of the MenACWY control vaccine. Every receptor here comes from an adult who received the MenACWY meningococcal vaccine as a control.

The chain carries TRBV11-3 and TRBJ1-1; no firm D call. The CDR3 sequence is 15 residues long. With 4 bases removed from V and 7 bases from J, the gap between germline ends came to 19 bases. The germline CDR1 and CDR2 sequences are SGHNT and YENEEA. The CDR3 nucleotides read TGTGCCAGCAGCTCCAGACTGGCACACTCCCATGAAGCTTTCTTT. This gives the protein CASSSRLAHSHEAFF.

CDR3 coding DNA: TGCGCCAGCAGCCCGACCGGGGGAGGAAGGTACGAGCAGTACTTC. This gives the protein CASSPTGGGRYEQYF. The chain uses TRBV4-3 and TRBJ2-7; D may be TRBD2 (6 bases). V lost 4 bases, J lost 4 bases, and 17 bases lay in between. CDR3 size: 15 residues. From germline, CDR1 is LGHNA and CDR2 YSLEER.

The V gene is TRBV19, the J gene TRBJ1-2; no clear D. V lost 3 bases, J lost 7 bases, and 15 bases lay in between. Germline V gene sequence: CDR1 LNHDA, CDR2 SQIVND (reference sequence). The CDR3 is 14 amino acids. For the CDR3, the DNA is TGTGCCAGTAGTATGCTTAACAGTGATTCTGGCTACACCTTC. Its translation is CASSMLNSDSGYTF.

The rearrangement joins TRBV30 to TRBJ2-2; TRBD1 might be the D (5 bases). The V and J ends lost 0 bases and 4 bases respectively, with 9 bases between them. The CDR3 is 14 amino acids. The V gene's germline CDR1 is GTSNPN and CDR2 SVGIG (reference sequence). DNA of the CDR3: TGTGCCTGGAGTGTAACCAGGGCCACCGGGGAGCTGTTTTTT. This translates into CAWSVTRATGELFF.